Below, one TCR beta chain is given with its context. Antigen specificity is unknown. This entry is derived from a study of cytomegalovirus exposure and HLA in healthy donors. Study details: A data release that came early held roughly 80 million unique TCRs from HLA-typed donors.

Trimming took 3 bases from V and 0 from J; bases not matched to a gene: 2. Per germline, CDR1 LNHDA and CDR2 SQIVND (reference sequence). The CDR3 is made up of 17 amino acids. Primers included in the PCR were 60 Vbeta and 13 Jbeta primers. The repertoire was sequenced with immunoSEQ multiplex PCR; TCRdb's copy has only in-frame clones and lacks some. The repertoire includes about 140,000 clones, about 74% of them detected once, and roughly 1.8% sits in the top ten. Healthy bone marrow donors made up the donors. Whole-study findings and limits: A further, later analysis showed that HLA-associated TCR beta chains (compared with equally common others) were more clonally expanded. A later analysis reportedly found fewer N-insertions in an Asian-associated ancestry cluster than the approximately 700-donor mean.

The clonotype originates from a woman in her forties in good health and CMV-seronegative. The genes are TRBV19 and TRBJ2-6; 10 bases fit TRBD1. Sequencing used PBMCs. The CDR3 DNA follows: TGTGCCAGTAGTATTTGGGACAGGGGCTCTGGGGCCAACGTCCTGACTTTC. It specifies CASSIWDRGSGANVLTF. The whole variable domain, remainder taken from reference TRBV19 and TRBJ2-6, is DGGITQSPKYLFRKEGQNVTLSCEQNLNHDAMYWYRQDPGQGLRLIYYSQIVNDFQKGDIAEGYSVSREKKESFPLTVTSAQKNPTAFYLCASSIWDRGSGANVLTFGAGSRLTVL.